The present entry profiles one TCR beta chain with its context. Its antigen remains unidentified. Base qualities are not at hand, and no much larger clone is one base apart. The entire amount of isolated RNA was reverse transcribed using the High Capacity cDNA Reverse Transcription Kit, so the sequenced TCRB transcripts were expressed ones. Deep immunoSEQ sequencing was applied to naive, central memory and regulatory T cell samples, giving an average of around 3.8 million total reads per sample. Sorted cells were lysed in RLT buffer, and RNA was extracted using DNase-treated RNeasy Micro or Mini kits according to cell number. Each cell subset was processed on its own to prevent cross-contamination, while patient and healthy donor samples were processed together. TCRB sequences were amplified from cDNA with the immunoSEQ multiplex PCR, producing 87-bp fragments spanning the CDR3 region. Sequencing of the amplicons was performed on the Illumina HiSeq platform. The paper's processing steps were these. PCR bias was corrected computationally using synthetic template baselines, and reads within Hamming distance 2 were collapsed, with unmergeable singletons discarded. Reads were aligned against IMGT to assign V, D and J genes, CDR3 length and insertions or deletions at six rearrangement sites. Within each subset, clonotype counts were normalized to sorted cell number, after which true diversity and Gini coefficients were computed with the tcR R package. Repertoire sharing was quantified using the overlap coefficient calculated on TCRB nucleotide sequences. This immuneACCESS table, as held by TCRdb, lists in-frame sequences with V and J called but not all clones. Of the missing ones, under half trace to an unresolved V gene in checked studies; the others have no known cause. V, J and clone size were drawn from that table, and D and trimming were deduced from the DNA. The table for this sample lists fewer than 400,000 clones; under 8.5% of them were counted only once. Clones ranked in the top ten supply more than 0.4% of the sample.

The data were taken from a study of beta chain features in type 1 diabetes (dated by TCRdb to 2017 to 2018). The study in broad terms: Mean age, gender distribution, total cell number and subset yield did not differ between patients and healthy donors. A total of roughly 100 million sorted cells were examined across all samples, and the number of cells per subset was strongly correlated with RNA yield. In the study, recently diagnosed type 1 diabetes patients and matched healthy donors were compared on the TCRB repertoires of their sorted circulating CD4+ T cell subsets. Whereas all 30 or so donors provided naive and central memory subsets, regulatory and stem cell-like memory subsets were isolated from just 8 patients and about 8 healthy donors. Overall results and qualifications from the work: Sequencing cDNA rather than genomic DNA could over-represent highly expressing activated cells, although activation and CD3 levels did not differ between groups. At VDJ recombination sites, patients with type 1 diabetes made fewer insertions and deleted more nucleotides, a pattern implying thymic rearrangement abnormalities. Shorter templates might be favored by PCR, yet because patient and control samples were amplified and corrected together, any such skew would affect both groups equally. In all four CD4+ subsets, TCRB CDR3 length was moderately but significantly shorter in type 1 diabetes patients. The naive, central memory and regulatory TCRB repertoires appeared to resemble one another more closely among patients than among healthy donors. Because small numbers of individuals were included in the HLA sub-analyses, any influence of HLA type on TCRB rearrangement was left unresolved.

Each donor gave one peripheral blood draw, averaging roughly 120 mL, which was collected into heparinised tubes. A BD FACSAria II and a panel including CD45RO, CCR7, CD25, CD127, CD95 and CD27 were used to sort naive, central memory, regulatory and stem cell-like memory CD4+ T cells. Purity was above 98% for every sorted population. Right away, PBMCs were isolated by Lymphoprep density gradient centrifugation and were stained directly, with no culture step. So that batch effects would be minimized, each experiment stained and sorted samples in pairs, pairing one healthy donor with one patient. As encoded in the germline V gene, CDR1 is ENHRY while CDR2 is SYGVKD. Compared with germline, V lacks 3 bases and J lacks 3 bases; bases without a gene match: 7. The CDR3 starts with the cysteine, ends with the phenylalanine, and has 16 residues. The read is trimmed to its CDR3 DNA, 48 bases read in frame from base 1.

The sequence links TRBV10-3 to TRBJ2-3, and 9 bases in between align with TRBD2. The source material was central memory CD4+ T cells from blood. This clonotype originated in a woman aged 18-30 years in good health. Read as DNA, the sequence is TGTGCCATCAGTGACAAGGCGGCGGGAGGGACAGATACGCAGTATTTT. This is translated as CAISDKAAGGTDTQYF.